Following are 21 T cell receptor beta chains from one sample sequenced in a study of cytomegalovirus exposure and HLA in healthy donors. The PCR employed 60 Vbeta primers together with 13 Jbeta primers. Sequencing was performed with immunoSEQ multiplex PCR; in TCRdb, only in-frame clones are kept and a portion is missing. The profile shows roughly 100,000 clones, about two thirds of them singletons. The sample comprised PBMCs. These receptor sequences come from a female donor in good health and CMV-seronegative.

CDR3 in amino acids: CASSQGTGLYNEQFF. CDR3 bases: TGTGCCAGCAGCCAAGGGACAGGCCTCTACAATGAGCAGTTCTTC. J is TRBJ2-1 and V is TRBV6-5, with 8 bases lining up with TRBD1. Trimming took 6 bases from V and 3 from J; bases not matched to a gene: 7. This CDR3 is built from 15 residues. Germline V gene sequence: CDR1 MNHEY, CDR2 SVGAGI.

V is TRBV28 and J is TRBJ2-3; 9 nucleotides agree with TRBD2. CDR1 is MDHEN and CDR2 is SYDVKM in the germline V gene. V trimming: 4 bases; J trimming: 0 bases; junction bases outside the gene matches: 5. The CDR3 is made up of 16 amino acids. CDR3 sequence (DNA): TGTGCCAGCAGTTCCTCAGGACTAGCGAGCACAGATACGCAGTATTTT. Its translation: CASSSSGLASTDTQYF.

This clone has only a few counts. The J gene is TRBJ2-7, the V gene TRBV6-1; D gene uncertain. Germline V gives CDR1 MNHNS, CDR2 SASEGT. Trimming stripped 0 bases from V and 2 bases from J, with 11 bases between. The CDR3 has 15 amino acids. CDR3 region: CASSEAAGRTYEQYF. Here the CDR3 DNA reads TGTGCCAGCAGTGAAGCGGCAGGCAGAACCTACGAGCAGTACTTC.

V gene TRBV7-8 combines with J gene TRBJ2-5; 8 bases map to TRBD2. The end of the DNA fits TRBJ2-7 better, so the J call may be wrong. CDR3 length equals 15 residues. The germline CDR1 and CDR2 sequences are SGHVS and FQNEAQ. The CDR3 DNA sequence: TGTGCCAGCAGCCCACAAAGCGGGAGTTTACACGAGCAGTACTTC. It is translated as CASSPQSGSLHEQYF.

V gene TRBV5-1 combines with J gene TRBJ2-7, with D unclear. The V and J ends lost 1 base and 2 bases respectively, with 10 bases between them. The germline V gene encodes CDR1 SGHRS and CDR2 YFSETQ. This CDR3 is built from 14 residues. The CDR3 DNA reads TGCGCCAGCAGCTTGACGGCGAGCGCCTACGAGCAGTACTTC. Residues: CASSLTASAYEQYF.

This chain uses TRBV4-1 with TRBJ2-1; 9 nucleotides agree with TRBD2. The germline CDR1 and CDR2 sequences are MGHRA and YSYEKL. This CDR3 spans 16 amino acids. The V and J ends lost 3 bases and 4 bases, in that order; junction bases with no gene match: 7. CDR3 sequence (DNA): TGCGCCAGCAGCCACCAAGCGGGAGGAGGTTACAATGAGCAGTTCTTC. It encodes CASSHQAGGGYNEQFF.

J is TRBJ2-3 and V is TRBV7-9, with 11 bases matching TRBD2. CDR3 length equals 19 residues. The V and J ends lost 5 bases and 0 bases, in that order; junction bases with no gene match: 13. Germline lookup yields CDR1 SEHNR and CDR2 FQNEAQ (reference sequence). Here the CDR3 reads CASSPRVVAGGRSTDTQYF. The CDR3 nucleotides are TGTGCCAGCAGCCCCCGCGTGGTAGCGGGAGGGAGGAGCACAGATACGCAGTATTTT.

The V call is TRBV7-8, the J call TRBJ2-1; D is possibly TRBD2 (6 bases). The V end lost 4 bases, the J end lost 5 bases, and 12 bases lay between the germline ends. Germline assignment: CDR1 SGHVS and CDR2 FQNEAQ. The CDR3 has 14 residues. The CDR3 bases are TGTGCCAGCAGCTCGACTAGTCGCCACAATGAGCAGTTCTTC. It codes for CASSSTSRHNEQFF.

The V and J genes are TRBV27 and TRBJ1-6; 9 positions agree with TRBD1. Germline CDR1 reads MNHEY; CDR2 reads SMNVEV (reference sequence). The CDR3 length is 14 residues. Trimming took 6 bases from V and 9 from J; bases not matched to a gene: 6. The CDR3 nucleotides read TGTGCCAGCAGAACCGGGACAGGGATTTCACCCCTCCACTTT. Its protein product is CASRTGTGISPLHF.

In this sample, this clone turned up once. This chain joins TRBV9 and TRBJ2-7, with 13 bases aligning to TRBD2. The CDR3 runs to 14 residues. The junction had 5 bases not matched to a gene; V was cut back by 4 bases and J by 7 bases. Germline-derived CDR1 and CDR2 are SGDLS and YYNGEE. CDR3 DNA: TGTGCCAGCAGCCCGGGACTAGCGGGATGGGAGCAGTACTTC. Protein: CASSPGLAGWEQYF.

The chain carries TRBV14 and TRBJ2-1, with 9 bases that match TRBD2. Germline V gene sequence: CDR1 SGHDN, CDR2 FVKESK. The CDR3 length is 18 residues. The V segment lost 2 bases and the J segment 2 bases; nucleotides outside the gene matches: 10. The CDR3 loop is CASSQYLLRLAAYNEQFF. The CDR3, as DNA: TGTGCCAGCAGCCAATATTTGCTCCGACTAGCGGCCTACAATGAGCAGTTCTTC.

CDR3 in amino acids: CATTSGTRRGGEKLFF. The CDR3 nucleotides read TGTGCCACCACCTCCGGGACCCGGAGGGGTGGTGAAAAACTGTTTTTT. The chain uses TRBV28 and TRBJ1-4, with TRBD1 as a possible D gene (5 bases). CDR1 is MDHEN and CDR2 is SYDVKM in the germline V gene. V was shortened by 10 bases and J by 7 bases, with 25 bases between the two germline ends. This CDR3 region has 16 residues. The complete variable domain, with remaining parts taken from reference TRBV28 and TRBJ1-4, reads DVKVTQSSRYLVKRTGEKVFLECVQDMDHENMFWYRQDPGLGLRLIYFSYDVKMKEKGDIPEGYSVSREKKERFSLILESASTNQTSMYLCATTSGTRRGGEKLFFGSGTQLSVL.

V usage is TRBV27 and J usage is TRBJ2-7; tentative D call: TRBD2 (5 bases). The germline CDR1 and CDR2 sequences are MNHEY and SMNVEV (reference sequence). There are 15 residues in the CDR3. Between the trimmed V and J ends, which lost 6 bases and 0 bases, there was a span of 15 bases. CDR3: CASRLGLALSYEQYF. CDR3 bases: TGTGCCAGCAGGTTAGGACTTGCTCTCTCCTACGAGCAGTACTTC.

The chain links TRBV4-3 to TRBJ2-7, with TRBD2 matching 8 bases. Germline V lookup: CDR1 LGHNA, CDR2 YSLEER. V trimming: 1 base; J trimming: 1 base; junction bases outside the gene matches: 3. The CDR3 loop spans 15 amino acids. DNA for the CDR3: TGCGCCAGCAGCCAAGGGCGGGGGGCGTCCTACGAGCAGTACTTC. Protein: CASSQGRGASYEQYF.

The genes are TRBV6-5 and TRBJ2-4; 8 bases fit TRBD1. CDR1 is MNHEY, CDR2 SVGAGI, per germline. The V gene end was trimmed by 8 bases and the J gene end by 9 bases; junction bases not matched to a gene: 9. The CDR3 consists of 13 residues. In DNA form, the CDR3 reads TGTGCCAGCGGGCAGGGGGCGGCGGGCATTCAGTACTTC. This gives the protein CASGQGAAGIQYF.

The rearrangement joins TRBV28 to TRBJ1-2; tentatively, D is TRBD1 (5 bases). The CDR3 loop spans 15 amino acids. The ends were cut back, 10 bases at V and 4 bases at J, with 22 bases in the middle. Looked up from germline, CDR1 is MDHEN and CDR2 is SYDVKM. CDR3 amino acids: CAIPVGPDSSYGYTF. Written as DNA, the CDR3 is TGTGCCATCCCGGTGGGGCCCGACAGCTCCTATGGCTACACCTTC.

The CDR3 DNA sequence: TGTGCCAGCAGCTTAGTGGGGCAGCTCAATGAGCAGTTCTTC. The encoded protein is CASSLVGQLNEQFF. This rearrangement joins TRBV7-8 to TRBJ2-1, with D perhaps matching TRBD1 (5 bases). CDR1 and CDR2 from the germline V gene are SGHVS and FQNEAQ. This CDR3 has 14 residues. V lost 1 base and J lost 6, with 10 bases in between. The full variable domain, its missing parts supplied by reference TRBV7-8 and TRBJ2-1, is GAGVSQSPRYKVAKRGQDVALRCDPISGHVSLFWYQQALGQGPEFLTYFQNEAQLDKSGLPSDRFFAERPEGSVSTLKIQRTQQEDSAVYLCASSLVGQLNEQFFGPGTRLTVL.

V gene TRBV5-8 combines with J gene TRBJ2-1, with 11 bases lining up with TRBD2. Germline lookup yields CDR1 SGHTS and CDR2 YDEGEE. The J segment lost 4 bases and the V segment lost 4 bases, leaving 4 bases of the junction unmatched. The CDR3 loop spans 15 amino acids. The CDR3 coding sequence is TGTGCCAGCAGCCCCGGGACTAGCGGATACAATGAGCAGTTCTTC. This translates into CASSPGTSGYNEQFF.

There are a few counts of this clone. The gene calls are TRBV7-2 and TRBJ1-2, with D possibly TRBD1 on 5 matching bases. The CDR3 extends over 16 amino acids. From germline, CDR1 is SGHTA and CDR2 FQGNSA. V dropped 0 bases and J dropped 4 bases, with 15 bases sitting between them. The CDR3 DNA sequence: TGTGCCAGCAGCTTAGCGCCGGGACTGACTCTCTATGGCTACACCTTC. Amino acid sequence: CASSLAPGLTLYGYTF.

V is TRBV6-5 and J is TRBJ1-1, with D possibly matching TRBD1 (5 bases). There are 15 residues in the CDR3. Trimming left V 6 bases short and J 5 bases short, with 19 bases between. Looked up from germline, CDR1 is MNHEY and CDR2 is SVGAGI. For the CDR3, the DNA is TGTGCCAGCAGGGGACTTCAGGGTAGGAGGACTGAAGCTTTCTTT. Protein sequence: CASRGLQGRRTEAFF.

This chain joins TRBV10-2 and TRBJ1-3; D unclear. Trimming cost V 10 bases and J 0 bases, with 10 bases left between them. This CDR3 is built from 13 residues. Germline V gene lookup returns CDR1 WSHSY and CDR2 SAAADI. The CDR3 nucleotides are TGCGCCACTCAGTCAAGCTCTGGAAACACCATATATTTT. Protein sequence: CATQSSSGNTIYF.